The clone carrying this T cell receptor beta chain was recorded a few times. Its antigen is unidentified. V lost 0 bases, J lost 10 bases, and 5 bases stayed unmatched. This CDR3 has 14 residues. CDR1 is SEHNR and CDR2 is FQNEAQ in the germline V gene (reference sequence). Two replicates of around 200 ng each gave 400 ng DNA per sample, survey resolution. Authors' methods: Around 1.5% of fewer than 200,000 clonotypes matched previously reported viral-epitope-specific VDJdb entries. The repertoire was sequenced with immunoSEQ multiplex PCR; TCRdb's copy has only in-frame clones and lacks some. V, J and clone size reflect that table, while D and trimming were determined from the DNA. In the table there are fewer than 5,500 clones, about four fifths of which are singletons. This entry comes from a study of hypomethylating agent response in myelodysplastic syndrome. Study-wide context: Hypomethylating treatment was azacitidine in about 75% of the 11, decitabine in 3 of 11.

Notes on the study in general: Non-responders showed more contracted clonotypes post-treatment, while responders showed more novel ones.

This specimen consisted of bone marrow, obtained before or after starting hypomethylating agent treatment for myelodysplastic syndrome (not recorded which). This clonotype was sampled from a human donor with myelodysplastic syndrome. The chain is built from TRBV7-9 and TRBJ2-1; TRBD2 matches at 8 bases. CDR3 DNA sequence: TGTGCCAGCAGCTTAGCGATAGCGGGGTTAGAGCAGTTCTTC. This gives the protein CASSLAIAGLEQFF.